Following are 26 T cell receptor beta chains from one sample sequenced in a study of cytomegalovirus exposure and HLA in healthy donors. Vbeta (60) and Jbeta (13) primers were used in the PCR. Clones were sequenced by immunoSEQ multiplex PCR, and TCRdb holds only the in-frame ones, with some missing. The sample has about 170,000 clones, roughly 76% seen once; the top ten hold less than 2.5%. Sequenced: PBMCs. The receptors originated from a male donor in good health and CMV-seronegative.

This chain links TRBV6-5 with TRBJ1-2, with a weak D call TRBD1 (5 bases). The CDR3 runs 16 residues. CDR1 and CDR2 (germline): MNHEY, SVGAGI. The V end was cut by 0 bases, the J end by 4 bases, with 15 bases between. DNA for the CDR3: TGTGCCAGCAGTTACTCGTTGCAGGGCCTAAGCTATGGCTACACCTTC. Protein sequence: CASSYSLQGLSYGYTF.

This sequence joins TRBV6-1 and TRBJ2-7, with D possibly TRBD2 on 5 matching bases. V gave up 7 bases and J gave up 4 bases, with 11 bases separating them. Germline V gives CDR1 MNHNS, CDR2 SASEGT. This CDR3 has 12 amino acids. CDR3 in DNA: TGTGCCAGCACTCCCAGGAGGTACGAGCAGTACTTC. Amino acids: CASTPRRYEQYF.

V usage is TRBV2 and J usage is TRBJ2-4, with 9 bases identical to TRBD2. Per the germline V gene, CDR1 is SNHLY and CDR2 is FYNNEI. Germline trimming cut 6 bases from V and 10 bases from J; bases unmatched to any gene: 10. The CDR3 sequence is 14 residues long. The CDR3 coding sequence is TGTGCCAGCAGGGGACGGAGCGGGGGGCTAATTCAGTACTTC. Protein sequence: CASRGRSGGLIQYF.

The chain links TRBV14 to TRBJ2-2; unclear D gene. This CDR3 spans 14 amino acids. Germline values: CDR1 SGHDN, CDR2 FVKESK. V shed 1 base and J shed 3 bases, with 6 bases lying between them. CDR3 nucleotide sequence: TGTGCCAGCAGCCAAGTTCTACACACCGGGGAGCTGTTTTTT. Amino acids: CASSQVLHTGELFF. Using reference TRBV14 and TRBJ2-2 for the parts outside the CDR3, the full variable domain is EAGVTQFPSHSVIEKGQTVTLRCDPISGHDNLYWYRRVMGKEIKFLLHFVKESKQDESGMPNNRFLAERTGGTYSTLKVQPAELEDSGVYFCASSQVLHTGELFFGEGSRLTVL.

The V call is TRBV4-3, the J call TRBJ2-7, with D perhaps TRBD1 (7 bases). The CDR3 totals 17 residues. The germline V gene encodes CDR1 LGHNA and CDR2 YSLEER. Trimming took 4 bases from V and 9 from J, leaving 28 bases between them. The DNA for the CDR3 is TGCGCCAGCAGCCCTTCATCCAGGGGGACGGGGGCCTATCTGCAGTACTTC. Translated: CASSPSSRGTGAYLQYF.

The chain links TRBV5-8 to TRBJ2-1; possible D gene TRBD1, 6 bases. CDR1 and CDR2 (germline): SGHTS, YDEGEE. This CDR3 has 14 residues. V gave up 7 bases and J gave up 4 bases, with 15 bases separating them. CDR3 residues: CASGRKQGYNEQFF. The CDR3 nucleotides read TGTGCCAGCGGCCGTAAACAGGGTTACAATGAGCAGTTCTTC.

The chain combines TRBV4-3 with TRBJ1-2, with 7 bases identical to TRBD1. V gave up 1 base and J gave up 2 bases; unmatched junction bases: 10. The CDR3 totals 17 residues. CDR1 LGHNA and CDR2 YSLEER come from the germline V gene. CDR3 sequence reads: CASSQGEDRPYNYGYTF. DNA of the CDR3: TGCGCCAGCAGCCAAGGAGAGGACAGGCCGTACAACTATGGCTACACCTTC.

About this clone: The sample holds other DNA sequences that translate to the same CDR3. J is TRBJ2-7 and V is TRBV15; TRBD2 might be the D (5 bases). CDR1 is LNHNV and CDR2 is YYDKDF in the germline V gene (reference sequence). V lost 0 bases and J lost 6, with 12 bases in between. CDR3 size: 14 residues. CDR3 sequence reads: CATSRDLRDSEQYF. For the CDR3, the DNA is TGTGCCACCAGCAGAGATCTACGGGATTCCGAGCAGTACTTC.

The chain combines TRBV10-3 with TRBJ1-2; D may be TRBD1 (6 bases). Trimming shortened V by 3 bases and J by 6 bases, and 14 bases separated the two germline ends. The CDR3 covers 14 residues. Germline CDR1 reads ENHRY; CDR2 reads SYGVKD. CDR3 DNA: TGTGCCATCAGTGACGAAAGGGACATTGATGGCTACACCTTC. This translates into CAISDERDIDGYTF.

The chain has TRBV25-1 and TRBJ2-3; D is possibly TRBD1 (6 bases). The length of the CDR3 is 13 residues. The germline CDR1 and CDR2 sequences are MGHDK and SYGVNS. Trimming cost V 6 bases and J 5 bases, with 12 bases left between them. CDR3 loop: CASRPTGIDTQYF. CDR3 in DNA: TGTGCCAGCAGACCAACAGGGATAGATACGCAGTATTTT. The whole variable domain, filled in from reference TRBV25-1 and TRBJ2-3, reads EADIYQTPRYLVIGTGKKITLECSQTMGHDKMYWYQQDPGMELHLIHYSYGVNSTEKGDLSSESTVSRIRTEHFPLTLESARPSHTSQYLCASRPTGIDTQYFGPGTRLTVL.

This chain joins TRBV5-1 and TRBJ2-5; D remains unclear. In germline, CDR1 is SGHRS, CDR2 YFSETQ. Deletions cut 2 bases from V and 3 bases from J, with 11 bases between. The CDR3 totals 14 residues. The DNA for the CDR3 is TGCGCCAGCAGCTTTCCGGGTGCCGAAGAGACCCAGTACTTC. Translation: CASSFPGAEETQYF.

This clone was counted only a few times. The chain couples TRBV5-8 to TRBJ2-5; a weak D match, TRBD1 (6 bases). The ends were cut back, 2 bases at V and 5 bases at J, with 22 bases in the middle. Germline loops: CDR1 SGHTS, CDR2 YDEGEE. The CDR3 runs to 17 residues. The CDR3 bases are TGTGCCAGCAGCTTAGGTTTTCGGGACATACCAAGGGAGACCCAGTACTTC. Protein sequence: CASSLGFRDIPRETQYF.

The CDR3 sequence: CASSVYGTGDTEAFF. As DNA, the CDR3 is TGTGCCAGCAGCGTGTATGGCACAGGGGACACTGAAGCTTTCTTT. The chain joins TRBV9 to TRBJ1-1; TRBD1 matches 7 bases. J was trimmed by 3 bases and V by 2 bases; bases with no gene match: 7. This CDR3 is 15 amino acids long. CDR1 is SGDLS, CDR2 YYNGEE, per germline.

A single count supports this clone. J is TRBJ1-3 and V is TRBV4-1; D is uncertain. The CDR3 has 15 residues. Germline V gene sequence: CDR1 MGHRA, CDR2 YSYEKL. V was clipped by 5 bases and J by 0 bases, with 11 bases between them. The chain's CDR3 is CASSSGLLSGNTIYF. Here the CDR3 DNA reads TGCGCCAGCAGCTCAGGACTGCTCTCTGGAAACACCATATATTTT.

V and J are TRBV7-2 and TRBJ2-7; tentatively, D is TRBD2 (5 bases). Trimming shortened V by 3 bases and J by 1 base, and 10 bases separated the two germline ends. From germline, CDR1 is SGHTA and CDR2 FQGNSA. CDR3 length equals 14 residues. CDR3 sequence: CASSFGWTSYEQYF. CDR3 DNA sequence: TGTGCCAGCAGCTTTGGGTGGACTTCCTACGAGCAGTACTTC. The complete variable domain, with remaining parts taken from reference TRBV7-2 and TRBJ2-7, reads GAGVSQSPSNKVTEKGKDVELRCDPISGHTALYWYRQSLGQGLEFLIYFQGNSAPDKSGLPSDRFSAERTGGSVSTLTIQRTQQEDSAVYLCASSFGWTSYEQYFGPGTRLTVT.

The DNA of the CDR3 is TGTGCCAGCAGCTTATTGGGACAGGGGGTCCTCGAGCAGTACTTC. Amino acids: CASSLLGQGVLEQYF. The chain recombines TRBV7-9 with TRBJ2-7, with TRBD1 matching 11 bases. V shed 2 bases, J shed 6 bases, and the junction held 6 bases outside the gene matches. Germline assignment: CDR1 SEHNR and CDR2 FQNEAQ (reference sequence). The CDR3 runs to 15 residues. The entire variable domain, with the rest obtained from reference TRBV7-9 and TRBJ2-7, is as follows: DTGVSQNPRHKITKRGQNVTFRCDPISEHNRLYWYRQTLGQGPEFLTYFQNEAQLEKSRLLSDRFSAERPKGSFSTLEIQRTEQGDSAMYLCASSLLGQGVLEQYFGPGTRLTVT.

CDR3 bases: TGTGCCAGCAGCTTGGGGCGGTCCTACGAGCAGTACTTC. Amino acids: CASSLGRSYEQYF. The rearrangement links TRBV5-5 to TRBJ2-7; no clear D. Germline V lookup: CDR1 SGHKS, CDR2 YYEKEE (reference sequence). V was pared by 0 bases and J by 1 base, with 5 bases between. The CDR3 is made up of 13 amino acids.

The CDR3 is CASSLAKSGEIGGYTF. CDR3 sequence (DNA): TGCGCCAGCAGCTTGGCAAAATCGGGAGAGATCGGTGGCTACACCTTC. The V and J genes are TRBV5-1 and TRBJ1-2; D remains ambiguous. The CDR3 totals 16 residues. Trimming cost V 0 bases and J 7 bases, with 19 bases left between them. CDR1 SGHRS and CDR2 YFSETQ come from the germline V gene. Full variable domain (remainder filled in from reference TRBV5-1 and TRBJ1-2): KAGVTQTPRYLIKTRGQQVTLSCSPISGHRSVSWYQQTPGQGLQFLFEYFSETQRNKGNFPGRFSGRQFSNSRSEMNVSTLELGDSALYLCASSLAKSGEIGGYTFGSGTRLTVV.

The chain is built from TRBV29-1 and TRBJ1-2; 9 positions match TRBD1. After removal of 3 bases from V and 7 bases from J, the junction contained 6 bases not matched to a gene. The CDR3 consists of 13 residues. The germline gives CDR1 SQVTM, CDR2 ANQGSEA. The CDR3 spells CSVDIQGASGYTF. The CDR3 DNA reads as TGCAGCGTTGACATACAGGGGGCGTCTGGCTACACCTTC.

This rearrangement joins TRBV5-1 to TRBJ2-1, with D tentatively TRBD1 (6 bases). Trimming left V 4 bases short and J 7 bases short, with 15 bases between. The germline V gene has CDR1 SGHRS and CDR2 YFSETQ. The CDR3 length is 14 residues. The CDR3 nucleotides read TGCGCCAGCAGCCTTCTTGACGGACAGAATGAGCAGTTCTTC. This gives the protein CASSLLDGQNEQFF.

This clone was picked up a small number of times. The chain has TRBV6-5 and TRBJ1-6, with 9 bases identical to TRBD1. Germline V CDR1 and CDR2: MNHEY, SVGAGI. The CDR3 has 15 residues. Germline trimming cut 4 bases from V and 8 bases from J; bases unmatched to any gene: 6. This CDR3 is CASSSGQGSYSPLHF. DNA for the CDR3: TGTGCCAGCAGTTCGGGACAGGGTTCTTATTCACCCCTCCACTTT.

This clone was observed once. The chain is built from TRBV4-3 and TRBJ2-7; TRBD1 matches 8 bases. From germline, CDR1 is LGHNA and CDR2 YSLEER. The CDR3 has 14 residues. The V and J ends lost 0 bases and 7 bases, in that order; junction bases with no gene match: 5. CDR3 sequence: CASSQDRGRREQYF. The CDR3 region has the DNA TGCGCCAGCAGCCAAGACAGGGGGCGTCGGGAGCAGTACTTC.

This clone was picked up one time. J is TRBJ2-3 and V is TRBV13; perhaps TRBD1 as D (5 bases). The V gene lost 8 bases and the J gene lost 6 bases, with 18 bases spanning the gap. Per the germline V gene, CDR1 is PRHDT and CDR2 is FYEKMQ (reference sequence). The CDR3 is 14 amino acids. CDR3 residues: CASGLYRRGDTQYF. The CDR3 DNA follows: TGTGCCAGCGGATTATACAGGCGTGGGGATACGCAGTATTTT.

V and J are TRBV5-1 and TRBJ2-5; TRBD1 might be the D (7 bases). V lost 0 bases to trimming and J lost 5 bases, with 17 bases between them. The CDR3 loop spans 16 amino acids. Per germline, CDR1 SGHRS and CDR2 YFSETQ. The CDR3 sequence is CASSLAMQGGLETQYF. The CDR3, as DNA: TGCGCCAGCAGCTTGGCCATGCAGGGGGGCTTGGAGACCCAGTACTTC.

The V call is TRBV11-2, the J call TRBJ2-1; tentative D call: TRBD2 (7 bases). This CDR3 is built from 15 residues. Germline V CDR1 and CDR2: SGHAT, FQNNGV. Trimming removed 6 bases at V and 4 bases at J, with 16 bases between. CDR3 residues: CASRGGAGTYNEQFF. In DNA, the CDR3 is TGTGCCAGCAGGGGGGGGGCCGGCACGTACAATGAGCAGTTCTTC.

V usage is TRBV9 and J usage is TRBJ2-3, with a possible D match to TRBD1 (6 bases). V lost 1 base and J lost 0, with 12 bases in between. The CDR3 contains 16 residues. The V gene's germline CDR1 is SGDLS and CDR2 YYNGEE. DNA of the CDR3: TGTGCCAGCAGCGTATTGGGGACACCAAGCACAGATACGCAGTATTTT. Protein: CASSVLGTPSTDTQYF.